This T cell receptor (beta chain) appears in the sequencing data of a study of tissue T cells after allogeneic stem cell transplantation. Study outcomes and limitations: Within patients, tissue anatomy strongly shaped TCR repertoire composition. Across patients, clones rarely overlapped, yet motif clusters were shared tissue-specifically. Blood and spleen captured only part of the tissue TCR repertoire.

This clone was recorded a few times. As yet, its antigen is unknown. Gene and germline names: mouse. Coverage ceases 1 residue before the CDR3 finishes, and the germline J gene fills in the end. The CDR3 totals 13 residues. Looked up from germline, CDR1 is NSHNY and CDR2 is SYGAGN. The germline V and J ends were trimmed by 1 base and 0 bases, with 5 bases remaining between them. Survey-depth TCRbeta CDR3 sequencing reported V/J genes and productive frequencies. Clones were read by immunoSEQ multiplex PCR, and TCRdb kept only the in-frame ones, dropping some. The table lists about 22,000 clones, just under 75% of them singletons.

The sequence was collected from a female BALB/c mouse in good health. For the strain, the MHC haplotype given is H2-d. Material for sequencing was spleen. The chain has TRBV13-1 and TRBJ2-7; D not resolved. The CDR3 protein is CASSDQDSYEQYF. The sequenced CDR3 bases are TGTGCCAGCAGTGATCAGGACTCCTATGAACAGTAC.